This T cell receptor (beta chain) was identified in a study of Ad26.COV2.S vaccination and SARS-CoV-2 variants. Profiled with immunoSEQ multiplex PCR; TCRdb holds only in-frame clones, not every one. The sample lists 350,000 to 450,000 clones, about 91% occurring once. Between the trimmed V and J ends, which lost 2 bases and 6 bases, there was a span of 15 bases. The CDR3 runs 15 residues. CDR1 SEHNR and CDR2 FQNEAQ come from the germline V gene (reference sequence). The receptor was isolated from a human donor who had recovered from COVID-19. The chain recombines TRBV7-9 with TRBJ2-3; D possibly corresponds to TRBD2 (6 bases). The sequencing here drew on peripheral blood, taken after recovery from COVID-19. In nucleotides, the CDR3 is TGTGCCAGCAGCTTACCAACGGGGGACGCTGATACGCAGTATTTT. Its translation: CASSLPTGDADTQYF.